This entry is about one T cell receptor beta chain. Its antigen is still unknown. Nothing much larger sits one base from this clone, and base qualities are not available. The CDR3 goes from the cysteine to the phenylalanine over 15 residues. The entry retains the CDR3 DNA only, 45 bases that are in frame from base 1. The germline V gene encodes CDR1 KGHSH and CDR2 LQKENI. Trimmed from V: 3 bases; trimmed from J: 7 bases; junction bases lacking a gene match: 7. The sample's treatment or condition, from its label and the paper: roughly ten-day PBMC culture with coronavirus spike peptide pools or control peptides (ViraFEST assay). The ViraFEST assay was used in the study, in which antigen-specific T cells were expanded with peptide pools and expanded clonotypes were subsequently identified by TCR sequencing. The positive SARS-CoV-2 PCR tests of the convalescent patients were dated from March to December 2020, before the Alpha, Beta and Delta variants emerged in the United States. PBMCs were cultured at about 2 million per well in IMDM supplemented with approximately 5% human AB serum and 8.5 to 10 IU/ml IL-2, with approximately 11 ug/ml peptide pools added. On days 3 and 7, half of the culture medium was replaced with fresh IL-2-containing medium. After 10 days of culture, CD4+ T cells were isolated by negative selection with the EasySep CD4+ T cell isolation kit. Ficoll-Paque Plus gradient centrifugation was used to isolate PBMCs from whole blood, and the isolated PBMCs were then either used fresh or cryopreserved at -140C. Each culture condition was generally run in triplicate wells.

Libraries came from PCR. DNA from cultured CD4+ T cells underwent TCR sequencing with the Oncomine TCR Beta short-read assay at the Johns Hopkins FTIC core. The QIAamp micro DNA kit was used to extract genomic DNA from the cultured CD4+ T cells. Oncomine TCR Beta libraries from cultured CD4+ T cells were pooled with unique dual indexes and sequenced on an Illumina iSeq 100. As for the authors' bioinformatics: Non-productive sequences were removed, and CDR3s that did not start with C, did not end with F or W, or were shorter than 7 amino acids were discarded. The MANAFEST web application was used to identify antigen-specific clonotypes by comparing peptide-stimulated wells against reference wells and other culture wells. To be called positive, a clone needed an FDR below 0.05, an odds ratio above 5, and a productive frequency above 0.1% in at least two of three replicate wells. Clonotypes that were significantly expanded in both SARS-CoV-2 spike wells and at least one common cold coronavirus spike condition were defined as cross-reactive. CDR3 homology was assessed with Levenshtein distances (stringdist) and unrooted phylogenetic trees (ape) in R version 3.6.1. TCRdb reanalyzed the raw reads on its own, using fastp at Q25 for trimming and MiXCR for clone calling, and kept in-frame beta chains. Duplicate CDR3 protein sequences are folded into a single record with the most common DNA and genes. TCRdb, not the authors, supplied the V and J calls. The sample table contains about 13,000 distinct CDR3 sequences; only one count was recorded for 52% of them. The ten biggest clones cover around 8.7% of the sample.

This sample is part of a study of vaccination and CD4 T cells after COVID-19 (dated by TCRdb to 2021 to 2024). For the wider study: Convalescent patients had a positive SARS-CoV-2 result on nasal swab PCR, and of these patients, several had mild disease and one had severe disease. Control cultures received a CEFX viral epitope pool as the positive control, an HIV-1 Nef peptide pool as the negative control, or no peptide. The time from the second vaccine dose to post-vaccine blood sampling had a median of around 72 days and ranged from roughly 13 to 241 days. The convalescent cohort comprised six males and four females, including two Hispanic individuals, seven Caucasians, two Asians and one multiracial person. Post-COVID blood samples from convalescent patients were collected a median of about 110 days after diagnosis, with a range of roughly 30 to 170 days. Overlapping spike peptide pools from SARS-CoV-2 and from the common cold coronaviruses HCoV-NL63, HCoV-OC43 and HCoV-229E were used as culture stimuli. Participants received two doses of either the Pfizer-BioNTech BNT162b2 vaccine (n=8) or the Moderna mRNA-1273 vaccine (n=2). The spike-specific CD4+ TCR repertoire was compared before and after mRNA vaccination in under 11 COVID-19 convalescent patients and a few infection-naive healthy vaccine recipients.

Paper-wide results and their limitations: In convalescent patients, a median roughly 87% of post-vaccine SARS-CoV-2-reactive clones were detected only after vaccination, suggesting vaccine-specific priming. Nearly all vaccine-specific clones in convalescent patients (304 of 307) were mono-reactive for SARS-CoV-2 spike rather than cross-reactive with common cold coronaviruses. Although the median number of SARS-CoV-2-reactive clonotypes went up from fewer than 25 after infection to 35 to 40 after vaccination, the increase was not significant. The study included relatively few convalescent patients and did not analyze early timepoints after natural infection.

Recombination joined TRBV18 with TRBJ2-1; TRBD1 agrees with 9 junctional bases. The sample consisted of CD4+ T cells from blood, cultured in vitro. This clonotype originated in a human donor who had recovered from COVID-19. CDR3 reads: CASSPGQGQANEQFF. In nucleotide form, the sequence is TGTGCCAGCTCACCCGGACAGGGGCAAGCTAATGAGCAGTTCTTC.